This T cell receptor beta chain originates from a study of T cells in Graves' hyperthyroidism and ophthalmopathy. Study-level findings and limits: Classification by a 13 V-J model distinguished ophthalmopathy from stable hyperthyroidism.

Trimming left V 6 bases short and J 7 bases short, with 25 bases between. Germline-derived CDR1 and CDR2 are MNHEY and SVGEGT. This CDR3 region has 17 residues. This clonotype was counted at least ten times. Its cognate antigen is unknown. The source material, RNA transcripts, was used to amplify TCR beta CDR3 regions. Initially, a first-round RT-PCR of the TCR CDR3 employed the HTBI primer set. TCRdb redid the calling of the multiplex PCR reads with MiXCR, one entry per CDR3 protein. Counted here are about 360,000 distinct CDR3 sequences, about 13% occurring once; the ten biggest clones make up 9.2%. Source material: blood. The sequence was collected from a woman under 30 with Graves' hyperthyroidism. The rearrangement links TRBV6-2 or TRBV6-3 to TRBJ2-1, with a possible D match to TRBD2 (7 bases). CDR3 sequence: CASRTLSGGARWNEQFF. The CDR3 coding sequence is TGTGCCAGCAGGACCCTCAGTGGGGGGGCGCGTTGGAATGAGCAGTTCTTC.